This T cell receptor beta chain was documented in a study of blood T cell repertoires in COVID-19. Overall study context: T cells, B-cell-depleted T cells, or PBMCs provided the cDNA or gDNA that served as material.

Original methodology: Reference gene primer amplification gave estimated nucleated cell counts. Method: immunoSEQ multiplex PCR; TCRdb's copy keeps in-frame clones and lacks some. V, J and clone size are those of that table, while D and trimming were read from the DNA. The sample comprises roughly 100,000 clones, around nine tenths of which are singletons, and around 3.1% rests with the top ten. Trimming left V 1 base short and J 3 bases short, with 11 bases between. The CDR3 covers 14 residues. Per germline, CDR1 SGHRS and CDR2 YFSETQ. The chain joins TRBV5-1 to TRBJ2-7, with D possibly matching TRBD1 (6 bases). The sequence was collected from a man aged 45 to 65 in a cohort sampled during active COVID-19. Sequencing was carried out using peripheral blood. The CDR3 coding sequence is TGCGCCAGCAGCTTGTCACCAGGGGACTACGAGCAGTACTTC. Translating gives CASSLSPGDYEQYF.